Following are 5 T cell receptor beta chains from one sample sequenced in a study of T cells in Graves' hyperthyroidism and ophthalmopathy (dated by TCRdb to between 2018 and 2021). Library preparation used multiplex PCR. Sequenced using an Illumina HiSeq 2000. The TCR beta CDR3 regions were amplified from the RNA transcripts. The first round of RT-PCR for the TCR CDR3 was performed with the HTBI primer set and the Qiagen OneStep RT-PCR kit. Using fastp trimming at Q25 and MiXCR clonotype assembly, TCRdb reanalyzed the public sequencing data and kept in-frame beta chains. Each record represents a unique CDR3 protein, reported with the most common genes and DNA among its rows. For this sample there are approximately 610,000 distinct CDR3 sequences; about 15% appear just once. Around 4.1% of the sample rests with the top ten. Sequenced material: blood. Receptor source: a woman aged 40 to 50 with Graves' ophthalmopathy.

A remark on this clonotype: At one end the junction does not follow the germline gene, possibly because of a read error. The chain combines TRBV9 with TRBJ2-2, with D perhaps given as TRBD1 or TRBD2 (5 bases each). This CDR3 spans 17 amino acids. The V gene's germline CDR1 is SGDLS and CDR2 YYNGEE. CDR3 DNA: TGTGCCAGCAGCTCCCCCGAGGTGGGGACGGACACCGGGGAGCTGCTTTTT. Translating it yields CASSSPEVGTDTGELLF.

This clonotype showed up many times. The chain has TRBV7-2 and TRBJ1-1; TRBD1 matches at 7 bases. V dropped 4 bases and J dropped 10; count of bases not matched to a gene: 15. CDR1 SGHTA and CDR2 FQGNSA come from the germline V gene. CDR3 length: 15 amino acids. The CDR3 protein is CASSYNRGQQSSAFF. CDR3 nucleotide sequence: TGTGCCAGCAGCTACAACAGGGGCCAGCAGTCTTCAGCTTTCTTT. The whole variable domain, filled in from reference TRBV7-2 and TRBJ1-1, reads GAGVSQSPSNKVTEKGKDVELRCDPISGHTALYWYRQSLGQGLEFLIYFQGNSAPDKSGLPSDRFSAERTGGSVSTLTIQRTQQEDSAVYLCASSYNRGQQSSAFFGQGTRLTVV.

This chain links TRBV29-1 with TRBJ1-2; 9 bases align to TRBD1. The CDR3 length is 13 residues. Per the germline V gene, CDR1 is SQVTM and CDR2 is ANQGSEA. With V trimmed by 1 base and J by 4 bases, 1 base remained unmatched. CDR3 residues: CSVEGTGVYGYTF. CDR3 DNA: TGCAGCGTTGAAGGGACAGGGGTCTATGGCTACACCTTC. Full variable domain (rest looked up from reference TRBV29-1 and TRBJ1-2): SAVISQKPSRDICQRGTSLTIQCQVDSQVTMMFWYRQQPGQSLTLIATANQGSEATYESGFVIDKFPISRPNLTFSTLTVSNMSPEDSSIYLCSVEGTGVYGYTFGSGTRLTVV.

This clonotype was picked up many times. The J gene is TRBJ2-5, the V gene TRBV20-1; possibly TRBD2 for D (5 bases). Trimming took off 5 bases at V and 5 bases at J, with 12 bases between the two ends. Germline V gene data show CDR1 as DFQATT and CDR2 as SNEGSKA (reference sequence). CDR3 size: 12 residues. CDR3 in DNA: TGCAGTGCTTTAGCGCGTCGGGAGACCCAGTACTTC. It codes for CSALARRETQYF.

This clonotype was counted many times. The chain recombines TRBV6-1 with TRBJ2-7; a weak D match, TRBD2 (5 bases). The germline V gene has CDR1 MNHNS and CDR2 SASEGT. The length of the CDR3 is 13 residues. Trimming took 6 bases from V and 6 from J, leaving 15 bases between them. DNA of the CDR3: TGTGCCAGCAGGGAGGTAGATCTCTCCGAGCAGTACTTC. It translates to CASREVDLSEQYF.